Each of the 30 T cell receptor beta chains below was sequenced from the same sample in a study of T cells in Graves' hyperthyroidism and ophthalmopathy. Researchers took RNA transcripts and amplified the TCR beta CDR3 regions from them. Carried out on the TCR CDR3, a first-round RT-PCR used the HTBI primer set. MiXCR, run by TCRdb on the multiplex PCR reads, gives a single entry per CDR3 protein. The sample holds about 520,000 distinct CDR3 sequences, roughly 25% seen once. The sequenced material came from blood. These receptor sequences come from a woman under 40 with Graves' ophthalmopathy.

This clonotype was found many times. V and J are TRBV7-2 and TRBJ1-1; TRBD1 matches at 7 bases. Germline V gene lookup returns CDR1 SGHTA and CDR2 FQGNSA. The ends lost 4 bases at V and 3 bases at J; junction bases unmatched: 8. CDR3 length equals 15 residues. CDR3 sequence: CASSSQGGADTEAFF. CDR3 DNA: TGTGCCAGCAGCTCCCAAGGGGGCGCCGACACTGAAGCTTTCTTT.

This clonotype was seen a handful of times. The chain is built from TRBV10-2 and TRBJ1-5; 11 positions agree with TRBD1. Germline loops: CDR1 WSHSY, CDR2 SAAADI. J was trimmed by 7 bases and V by 4 bases; bases with no gene match: 6. CDR3 size: 15 residues. The CDR3 nucleotides are TGCGCCAGCAGTGCGGGACAGGGGGTAGGGCAGCCCCAGCATTTT. This gives the protein CASSAGQGVGQPQHF.

At least ten counts were recorded for this clonotype. The rearrangement joins TRBV12-3 or TRBV12-4 to TRBJ2-7; D perhaps matches TRBD2 (6 bases). V dropped 9 bases and J dropped 4 bases, with 16 bases sitting between them. The length of the CDR3 is 13 residues. DNA for the CDR3: TGTGCCAGTGGTTTGGGGGGAAAATACGAGCAGTACTTC. This codes for CASGLGGKYEQYF.

This clonotype was found many times. J is TRBJ1-5 and V is TRBV6-2 or TRBV6-3; D remains unclear. This CDR3 region has 14 residues. The ends were cut back, 0 bases at V and 5 bases at J, with 8 bases in the middle. The germline CDR1 and CDR2 sequences are MNHEY and SVGEGT. The CDR3 nucleotides read TGTGCCAGCAGTTACTCGGGAATCGATCAGCCCCAGCATTTT. Its translation is CASSYSGIDQPQHF.

In its sample, this clonotype was seen a few times. CDR3 loop: CSASGQSYEQYF. DNA of the CDR3: TGCAGTGCTAGTGGACAATCCTACGAGCAGTACTTC. This chain joins TRBV20-1 and TRBJ2-7, with D perhaps matching TRBD1 (5 bases). The CDR3 is made up of 12 amino acids. CDR1 is DFQATT, CDR2 SNEGSKA, per germline (reference sequence). V was clipped by 3 bases and J by 1 base, with 7 bases between them.

The V gene is TRBV28, the J gene TRBJ2-2, with 8 bases identical to TRBD1. V lost 3 bases to trimming and J lost 8 bases; unmatched junction nucleotides: 8. From germline, CDR1 is MDHEN and CDR2 SYDVKM. This CDR3 has 15 amino acids. The CDR3 DNA reads TGTGCCAGCAGTTTTGTGTCAGGGGGCACGGGGGAGCTGTTTTTT. The encoded protein is CASSFVSGGTGELFF.

This clonotype was observed at least ten times. The chain uses TRBV11-2 and TRBJ2-7; no firm D call. V lost 0 bases and J lost 9, with 12 bases in between. Germline lookup yields CDR1 SGHAT and CDR2 FQNNGV. The CDR3 totals 13 residues. The CDR3 is CASSLEIRSVQYF. The CDR3 region has the DNA TGTGCCAGCAGCTTAGAGATTCGTAGTGTGCAGTACTTC.

This clonotype has at least ten counts. The chain couples TRBV12-3 or TRBV12-4 to TRBJ1-2; the D is unclear. V lost 3 bases, J lost 4 bases, and 9 bases lay in between. The CDR3 is 13 residues long. CDR3 residues: CASSFIAGYGYTF. In DNA, the CDR3 is TGTGCCAGCAGTTTTATTGCGGGCTATGGCTACACCTTC.

V gene TRBV11-2 combines with J gene TRBJ2-7; TRBD1 matches 7 bases. V was clipped by 6 bases and J by 2 bases; unmatched bases: 10. The CDR3 length is 15 residues. CDR1 is SGHAT, CDR2 FQNNGV, per germline. The CDR3 nucleotides are TGTGCCAGCAGATCCATAAGGGACAGAACCTACGAGCAGTACTTC. Encoded protein: CASRSIRDRTYEQYF.

This clonotype was seen at least ten times. The chain has TRBV2 and TRBJ2-7; D remains ambiguous. Germline CDR1 is SNHLY and CDR2 is FYNNEI. This CDR3 region has 13 residues. V was cut by 4 bases and J by 3 bases, with 10 bases left in between. The CDR3 DNA sequence: TGTGCCAGCAGTGTTAGCAGGATCTACGAGCAGTACTTC. Protein sequence: CASSVSRIYEQYF.

This clonotype was found many times. In DNA form, the CDR3 reads TGTGCCAGCAGCGCGACAGGATTCAACTATGGCTACACCTTC. As protein: CASSATGFNYGYTF. The rearrangement links TRBV7-9 to TRBJ1-2; D may be TRBD1 (6 bases). The germline CDR1 and CDR2 sequences are SEHNR and FQNEAQ (reference sequence). The ends were cut back, 5 bases at V and 2 bases at J, with 12 bases in the middle. The CDR3 extends over 14 amino acids.

J is TRBJ1-5 and V is TRBV6-2 or TRBV6-3; the match to TRBD1 covers 11 bases. Germline V gene sequence: CDR1 MNHEY, CDR2 SVGEGT. After removal of 0 bases from V and 2 bases from J, the junction contained 9 bases not matched to a gene. This CDR3 spans 19 amino acids. The CDR3: CASSYSAGTGGVGNQPQHF. For the CDR3, the DNA is TGTGCCAGCAGTTACTCGGCCGGGACAGGGGGAGTTGGCAATCAGCCCCAGCATTTT.

This clonotype was observed at least ten times. The chain links TRBV6-5 to TRBJ1-1, with D possibly being TRBD1 (6 bases). Trimming stripped 7 bases from V and 2 bases from J, with 14 bases between. From germline, CDR1 is MNHEY and CDR2 SVGAGI. The CDR3 is 14 residues long. This CDR3 reads CASIPTGSNTEAFF. The CDR3, as DNA: TGTGCCAGCATTCCGACAGGATCTAACACTGAAGCTTTCTTT.

This clonotype was observed many times. This chain connects TRBV27 to TRBJ2-7; weak D call: TRBD1 (5 bases). CDR1 MNHEY and CDR2 SMNVEV come from the germline V gene (reference sequence). This CDR3 has 15 residues. Trimming pared 6 bases from V and 4 bases from J, leaving 19 bases between. This chain's CDR3 is CASRIQAGSIYEQYF. The CDR3 DNA sequence: TGTGCCAGCAGGATCCAGGCAGGGTCAATTTACGAGCAGTACTTC.

This clonotype was counted at least ten times. The rearrangement uses TRBV20-1 and TRBJ2-7; 11 positions agree with TRBD2. The length of the CDR3 is 15 residues. J lost 3 bases, V lost 0 bases, and 4 bases had no gene match. Germline V CDR1 and CDR2: DFQATT, SNEGSKA (reference sequence). CDR3 in DNA: TGCAGTGCTAGAGATGTACTAGCGGGGGACTACGAGCAGTACTTC. It codes for CSARDVLAGDYEQYF.

The chain is built from TRBV12-3 or TRBV12-4 and TRBJ1-1, with no clear D. V lost 6 bases and J lost 0, with 11 bases in between. The CDR3 has 14 residues. The CDR3 DNA is TGTGCCAGCAGCGTTTCGGGATTGAACACTGAAGCTTTCTTT. Its translation is CASSVSGLNTEAFF.

J is TRBJ1-2 and V is TRBV7-2; D is unresolved. Germline assignment: CDR1 SGHTA and CDR2 FQGNSA. V lost 4 bases and J lost 4, with 13 bases in between. The CDR3 contains 14 residues. Written as DNA, the CDR3 is TGTGCCAGCAGCTCTCAGACGGGTACCTATGGCTACACCTTC. This codes for CASSSQTGTYGYTF.

The sample holds a few counts of this clonotype. V is TRBV7-9 and J is TRBJ2-2; D ambiguous. In germline, CDR1 is SEHNR, CDR2 FQNEAQ (reference sequence). This CDR3 comprises 13 residues. The V gene lost 8 bases and the J gene lost 1 base, with 8 bases spanning the gap. The CDR3 bases are TGTGCCAGCGAGAGCGAGAACACCGGGGAGCTGTTTTTT. Translated: CASESENTGELFF.

This clonotype has only a few counts. The chain joins TRBV25-1 to TRBJ1-2; D gene uncertain. Trimming took 1 base from V and 3 from J, leaving 9 bases between them. The CDR3 has 14 residues. Germline loops: CDR1 MGHDK, CDR2 SYGVNS. The CDR3 region has the DNA TGTGCCAGCAGTGAATGGGGAGCTGACTATGGCTACACCTTC. Translated, it gives CASSEWGADYGYTF.

A remark on this clonotype: Without the conserved terminal phenylalanine or tryptophan, this CDR3 likely stems from a read error. This chain joins TRBV9 and TRBJ2-2; D may match TRBD1 or TRBD2 (7 bases each). CDR1 is SGDLS, CDR2 YYNGEE, per germline. V was shortened by 0 bases and J by 1 base, with 13 bases between the two germline ends. This CDR3 spans 17 amino acids. CDR3 residues: CASSVEGGGRNTGELFV. The DNA of the CDR3 is TGTGCCAGCAGCGTAGAAGGGGGCGGGAGGAACACCGGGGAGCTGTTTGTT.

The sample holds a few counts of this clonotype. The chain couples TRBV12-3 or TRBV12-4 to TRBJ1-1, with a weak D call TRBD1 (5 bases). CDR3 length: 15 residues. The V and J ends lost 7 bases and 0 bases respectively, with 15 bases between them. The CDR3 region is CASTWGRVLNTEAFF. DNA for the CDR3: TGTGCCAGCACCTGGGGGAGGGTTCTGAACACTGAAGCTTTCTTT.

Remarks on this clonotype: No DNA is shown, since the ends of the CDR3 on it are uncertain; the CDR3 is the one TCRdb lists. The V call is TRBV9, the J call TRBJ1-1; the D call TRBD1 from the table was never checked on the DNA. Inclusive of both ends, the CDR3 amounts to 13 amino acids. CDR1 is SGDLS and CDR2 is YYNGEE in the germline V gene. This CDR3 is CASSVGGGTEACF.

This clonotype was detected many times. CDR3 residues: CAISLSDRNTEAFF. The CDR3 DNA is TGTGCCATCAGTTTATCGGACAGGAACACTGAAGCTTTCTTT. The chain employs TRBV10-3 and TRBJ1-1; D is perhaps TRBD1 (6 bases). Germline-derived CDR1 and CDR2 are ENHRY and SYGVKD. V lost 5 bases and J 1 base, leaving 11 bases between the germline ends. CDR3 size: 14 residues.

This clonotype was detected many times. The chain is built from TRBV10-1 and TRBJ2-2; D may be TRBD2 (5 bases). The CDR3 is 13 amino acids. Germline CDR1 is WNHNN and CDR2 is SYGVQD (reference sequence). The V end was cut by 2 bases, the J end by 5 bases, with 6 bases between. CDR3 protein: CASSETGTGELFF. CDR3 nucleotide sequence: TGCGCCAGCAGTGAGACGGGGACCGGGGAGCTGTTTTTT.

This clonotype was seen at least ten times. CDR3 sequence: CASSHLTGDGEAFF. The CDR3 bases are TGTGCCAGCAGCCATCTGACAGGGGATGGTGAAGCTTTCTTT. The V call is TRBV3-1, the J call TRBJ1-1; 8 nucleotides match TRBD1. V shed 3 bases, J shed 7 bases, and the junction held 7 bases outside the gene matches. Germline lookup yields CDR1 LGHDT and CDR2 YNNKEL (reference sequence). The CDR3 spans 14 residues.

The V and J genes are TRBV6-1 and TRBJ1-1, with D hard to call. This CDR3 has 16 amino acids. Germline CDR1 is MNHNS and CDR2 is SASEGT. V lost 5 bases, J lost 3 bases, and 19 bases lay in between. CDR3 sequence (DNA): TGTGCCAGCAGTACCCGGTCGGGTCGGGGAGACACTGAAGCTTTCTTT. It yields the protein CASSTRSGRGDTEAFF.

This sequence joins TRBV5-4 and TRBJ2-2; possible D gene TRBD1, 6 bases. In germline, CDR1 is SGHNT, CDR2 YYREEE (reference sequence). Trimming pared 1 base from V and 3 bases from J, leaving 7 bases between. The CDR3 extends over 14 amino acids. The CDR3: CASSLRTDTGELFF. The CDR3 DNA reads TGTGCCAGCAGCTTGAGGACAGACACCGGGGAGCTGTTTTTT.

The table lists this clonotype with many counts. The CDR3 sequence is CASSVRFGGYTF. CDR3 nucleotides: TGTGCCAGCAGTGTTCGTTTTGGTGGCTACACCTTC. The rearrangement links TRBV2 to TRBJ1-2, with no clear D. Germline CDR1 is SNHLY and CDR2 is FYNNEI. The CDR3 runs to 12 residues. The V and J ends lost 4 bases and 7 bases respectively, with 10 bases between them.

The V call is TRBV12-3 or TRBV12-4, the J call TRBJ2-5; 7 bases match TRBD1. The CDR3 runs 15 residues. With 4 bases clipped from V and 6 bases from J, the junction kept 11 bases outside the gene matches. CDR3 coding DNA: TGTGCCAGCAGTTCAGGGGCGACAGGGTCGAAGACCCAGTACTTC. It is translated as CASSSGATGSKTQYF.

This clonotype was picked up many times. The chain links TRBV30 to TRBJ1-1; no definite D call. V was clipped by 0 bases and J by 3 bases, with 8 bases between them. Germline values: CDR1 GTSNPN, CDR2 SVGIG (reference sequence). This CDR3 comprises 13 residues. CDR3 protein: CAWSVRSDTEAFF. The CDR3 nucleotides are TGTGCCTGGAGTGTACGGTCTGACACTGAAGCTTTCTTT.